This is a list of T cell receptor beta chains from one sample in a study of T cells in localized non-small cell lung cancer. Here immunoSEQ multiplex PCR was the method, and the copy in TCRdb shows in-frame clones only, minus some. The table has about 59,000 clones, approximately 90% seen once. Sequenced material: peripheral blood, taken before any cancer treatment. The receptors here all came from a man aged 40 to 70 with stage I lung adenocarcinoma. Both conserved end residues are part of each CDR3. A D gene is named only where the DNA matches it firmly. Rows give clone size only sometimes, using once, few, many, or a class for an expanded clone.

DNA: TGCGCCAGCAATCAGGTGGAGGGTGAGGGACTAGTTCGCTCCTACGAGCAGTACTTC
CDR3: CASNQVEGEGLVRSYEQYF
V: TRBV23-1
J: TRBJ2-7
D: TRBD2
size: -

DNA: TGTGCCAGCTCCCCGGGACGACGCTATGGCTACACCTTC
CDR3: CASSPGRRYGYTF
V: TRBV18
J: TRBJ1-2
D: -
size: -

DNA: TGTGCCTGGAGTGTAGGAAGTACGCAGTGTTTT
CDR3: CAWSVGSTQCF
V: TRBV30
J: TRBJ2-3
D: -
size: -

DNA: TGCGCCAGCAGTGCCGCAGGACAAGAGACCCAGTACTTC
CDR3: CASSAAGQETQYF
V: TRBV10-1
J: TRBJ2-5
D: -
size: -

DNA: TGTGCCACCAGCAGAGATGGAGGGGAGCAGTACTTC
CDR3: CATSRDGGEQYF
V: TRBV15
J: TRBJ2-7
D: -
size: -

DNA: TGTGCCAGCAGCAAAACAACAGGGGTTTACACCTTC
CDR3: CASSKTTGVYTF
V: TRBV9
J: TRBJ1-2
D: TRBD1
size: -

DNA: TGTGCCAGCTCACTGGGGGTGAACTATGGCTACACCTTC
CDR3: CASSLGVNYGYTF
V: TRBV6-5
J: TRBJ1-2
D: -
size: -

DNA: TGTGCCTGGAGTAACGGCCACAATGAGCAGTTCTTC
CDR3: CAWSNGHNEQFF
V: TRBV30
J: TRBJ2-1
D: -
size: -

DNA: TGTGCCAGCAGCAAAGAGCACAGGACCTCCTACGAGCAGTACTTC
CDR3: CASSKEHRTSYEQYF
V: TRBV21-1
J: TRBJ2-7
D: -
size: few

DNA: TGTGCCACCAGCAGAAGTAGAGGGGGTCCCTACGAGCAGTACTTC
CDR3: CATSRSRGGPYEQYF
V: TRBV15
J: TRBJ2-7
D: -
size: -

DNA: TGTGCCTGGACGCCGAGACCTAACACTGAAGCTTTCTTT
CDR3: CAWTPRPNTEAFF
V: TRBV30
J: TRBJ1-1
D: -
size: -

DNA: TGTGCCAGCTCTAGGACGGACGAGCAGTACTTC
CDR3: CASSRTDEQYF
V: TRBV2
J: TRBJ2-7
D: -
size: -

DNA: TGTGCCTGGAGCTTGGGTCCGACTCAGCCCCAGCATTTT
CDR3: CAWSLGPTQPQHF
V: TRBV30
J: TRBJ1-5
D: -
size: -

DNA: TGTGCCAGCAGGTGGTGGGGAGGAGATACGCAGTATTTT
CDR3: CASRWWGGDTQYF
V: TRBV11-2
J: TRBJ2-3
D: -
size: once

DNA: TGCAGCGTAAGAGTCCGGGACATCGCATTGAACACTGAAGCTTTCTTT
CDR3: CSVRVRDIALNTEAFF
V: TRBV29-1
J: TRBJ1-1
D: -
size: -

DNA: TGCGCCAGCAGCCCAAGGGGACAGGGAAAGGATGAGCAGTTCTTC
CDR3: CASSPRGQGKDEQFF
V: TRBV4-3
J: TRBJ2-1
D: TRBD1
size: -

DNA: TGTGCCAGCAGTTTAGGGTCTAGCGAGGTGAATGAGCAGTTCTTC
CDR3: CASSLGSSEVNEQFF
V: TRBV28
J: TRBJ2-1
D: -
size: -

DNA: TGTGCCAGCACCGTTAGCGGGAGGGCCAACGAGCAGTACTTC
CDR3: CASTVSGRANEQYF
V: TRBV28
J: TRBJ2-7
D: TRBD2
size: -

DNA: TGTGCCAGCAGTCGTACTAGCGACTACTACAATGAGCAGTTCTTC
CDR3: CASSRTSDYYNEQFF
V: TRBV6-5
J: TRBJ2-1
D: TRBD2
size: -

DNA: TGTGCCAGCAGGCCCCCGGGACAGGGATCCTACGAGCAGTACTTC
CDR3: CASRPPGQGSYEQYF
V: TRBV4-2
J: TRBJ2-7
D: TRBD1
size: -

DNA: TGTGCCTGGAGTTCGAGCGGGAGAGTCTACGAGCAGTACTTC
CDR3: CAWSSSGRVYEQYF
V: TRBV30
J: TRBJ2-7
D: TRBD2
size: -

DNA: TGTGCCAGCAACTTCGGTGATACGCAGTATTTT
CDR3: CASNFGDTQYF
V: TRBV5-6
J: TRBJ2-3
D: -
size: -

DNA: TGTGCCAGCAGTCTCGAAGGGGCCGAGCAGTACTTC
CDR3: CASSLEGAEQYF
V: TRBV28
J: TRBJ2-7
D: -
size: -

DNA: TGTGCCAGCAGCCGCGGGACAGGAGGAGATACGCAGTATTTT
CDR3: CASSRGTGGDTQYF
V: TRBV7-9
J: TRBJ2-3
D: TRBD1
size: -

DNA: TGTGCCGCCGGGACAACGGCCGGGGGGGATTCACCCCTCCACTTT
CDR3: CAAGTTAGGDSPLHF
V: TRBV6-5
J: TRBJ1-6
D: -
size: once

DNA: TGCGCCAGCAGCGCACGGACTAGCACCGGGGAGCTGTTTTTT
CDR3: CASSARTSTGELFF
V: TRBV5-1
J: TRBJ2-2
D: TRBD2
size: once

DNA: TGTGCCTGGAATTTAGCGGGAGGGCCGGATGAGCAGTTCTTC
CDR3: CAWNLAGGPDEQFF
V: TRBV30
J: TRBJ2-1
D: TRBD2
size: -

DNA: TGTGCCAGCAATTGGGGGGACACCGGGGAGCTGTTTTTT
CDR3: CASNWGDTGELFF
V: TRBV9
J: TRBJ2-2
D: -
size: -

DNA: TGTGCCAGCAGTTACGGAGTCGACAGGGGGGATTCACCCCTCCACTTT
CDR3: CASSYGVDRGDSPLHF
V: TRBV6-6
J: TRBJ1-6
D: TRBD1
size: once

DNA: TGTGCCAGTAGTAGTGACAGGGCGGATGGCTACACCTTC
CDR3: CASSSDRADGYTF
V: TRBV19
J: TRBJ1-2
D: TRBD1
size: -

DNA: TGTGCCAGCAGCTTGTTTCTGCCCGATAACCCTGGAAACACCATATATTTT
CDR3: CASSLFLPDNPGNTIYF
V: TRBV5-5
J: TRBJ1-3
D: -
size: -

DNA: TGCAGCGTTGTAGCGGGGGCCTACGAGCAGTACTTC
CDR3: CSVVAGAYEQYF
V: TRBV29-1
J: TRBJ2-7
D: TRBD2
size: -

DNA: TGTGCCAGCAGCGTGAGATCCTCCAATGAGCAGTTCTTC
CDR3: CASSVRSSNEQFF
V: TRBV9
J: TRBJ2-1
D: -
size: -

DNA: TGTGCCAGCAGCCCCTACGGACAGGGGGACTATGAGCAGTTCTTC
CDR3: CASSPYGQGDYEQFF
V: TRBV7-3
J: TRBJ2-1
D: TRBD1
size: -

DNA: TGCGCCAGCAGCACCGGGACTAGCGGGCTGGGGGTCACAGATACGCAGTATTTT
CDR3: CASSTGTSGLGVTDTQYF
V: TRBV5-1
J: TRBJ2-3
D: TRBD2
size: -

DNA: TGTGCCAGCAGCCGTACTAGCGGGGCGAACACCGGGGAGCTGTTTTTT
CDR3: CASSRTSGANTGELFF
V: TRBV7-2
J: TRBJ2-2
D: TRBD2
size: -

DNA: TGCGCCAGCAGCCAAGGACTAGCGCGAGACATTCAGTACTTC
CDR3: CASSQGLARDIQYF
V: TRBV4-3
J: TRBJ2-4
D: TRBD2
size: -